A selection of T cell receptor beta chains follows, all from one sample in a study of T cells in Graves' hyperthyroidism and ophthalmopathy. One entry per CDR3 protein, called by TCRdb with MiXCR from the multiplex PCR reads. This table has 370,000 or so distinct CDR3 sequences, less than 20% appearing once. Sequenced: blood. These TCRs come from a woman under 30 with Graves' hyperthyroidism that later progressed to Graves' ophthalmopathy. Each CDR3 is given with its conserved first and last residue. A D gene is named only where the DNA matches it firmly. For some rows the clone size is stated as once, few or many, or as a class when expanded; others skip it.

NA	TRBV7-9	many	TRBJ2-7	CASSHSRLVSGSYEQYF	TGTGCCAGCAGCCACAGCAGACTAGTCAGTGGCTCCTACGAGCAGTACTTC
TRBD2	TRBV4-1	few	TRBJ2-1	CASSQVTSGSYEQFF	TGCGCCAGCAGCCAAGTTACTAGCGGGAGCTATGAGCAGTTCTTC
NA	TRBV5-1	few	TRBJ2-1	CASSQGTSNEQFF	TGCGCCAGCAGTCAGGGGACGTCCAATGAGCAGTTCTTC
NA	TRBV15	few	TRBJ2-3	CATSRASNWVGTDTQYF	TGTGCCACCAGCAGAGCTTCAAATTGGGTGGGGACAGATACGCAGTATTTT
NA	TRBV28	NA	TRBJ1-2	CAAGINYGYTF	TGTGCCGCAGGGATAAACTATGGCTACACCTTC
NA	TRBV20-1	few	TRBJ1-5	CSRTVYSNQPQHF	TGCAGTCGGACAGTATATAGCAATCAGCCCCAGCATTTT
TRBD2	TRBV27	many	TRBJ2-7	CASSASPGLAGAFSSYEQYF	TGTGCCAGCAGTGCGTCCCCTGGACTAGCGGGAGCCTTCAGCTCCTACGAGCAGTACTTC
TRBD1	TRBV4-1	NA	TRBJ2-2	CASSQNRGYSGELFF	TGCGCCAGCAGCCAGAACAGGGGGTACTCCGGGGAGCTGTTTTTT
NA	TRBV24-1	few	TRBJ1-5	CATGNQPQHF	TGTGCCACCGGAAATCAGCCCCAGCATTTT
NA	TRBV9	few	TRBJ2-1	CASSVGWANEQFF	TGTGCCAGCAGCGTGGGGTGGGCCAATGAGCAGTTCTTC
NA	TRBV28	many	TRBJ2-7	CASTPGGSPYEQYF	TGTGCCAGCACACCCGGCGGAAGCCCGTACGAGCAGTACTTC
TRBD1	TRBV4-1	NA	TRBJ1-5	CASSQDGTGLGNQPQHF	TGCGCCAGCAGCCAAGACGGGACAGGGTTAGGCAATCAGCCCCAGCATTTT
NA	TRBV11-2	NA	TRBJ2-3	CASSLGGGGRDTQYF	TGTGCCAGCAGCTTAGGTGGGGGGGGCAGAGATACGCAGTATTTT
NA	TRBV28	NA	TRBJ1-4	CASSRGGGPNEKLFF	TGTGCCAGCAGCCGGGGGGGGGGGCCTAATGAAAAACTGTTTTTT
NA	TRBV27	NA	TRBJ1-2	CASSSAAGKKTVGYTF	TGTGCCAGCAGCTCCGCGGCAGGGAAGAAGACAGTGGGCTACACCTTC
NA	TRBV12-3/TRBV12-4	many	TRBJ2-5	CASSFYGETQYF	TGTGCCAGCAGTTTTTACGGAGAGACCCAGTACTTC